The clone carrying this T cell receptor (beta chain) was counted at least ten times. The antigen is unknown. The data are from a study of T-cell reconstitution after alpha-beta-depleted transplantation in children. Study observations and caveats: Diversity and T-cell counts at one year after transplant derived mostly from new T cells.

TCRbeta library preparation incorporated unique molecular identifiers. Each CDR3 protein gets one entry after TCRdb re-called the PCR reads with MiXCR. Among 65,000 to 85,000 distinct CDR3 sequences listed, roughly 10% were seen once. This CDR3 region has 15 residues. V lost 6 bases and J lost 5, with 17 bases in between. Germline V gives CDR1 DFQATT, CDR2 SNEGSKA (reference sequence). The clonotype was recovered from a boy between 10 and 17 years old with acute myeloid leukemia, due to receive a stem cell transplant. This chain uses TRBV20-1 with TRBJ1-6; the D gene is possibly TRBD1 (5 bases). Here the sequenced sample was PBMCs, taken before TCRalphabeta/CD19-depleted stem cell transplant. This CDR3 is CSASSVGRDNSPLHF. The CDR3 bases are TGCAGTGCATCGTCGGTGGGGCGAGATAATTCACCCCTCCACTTT.